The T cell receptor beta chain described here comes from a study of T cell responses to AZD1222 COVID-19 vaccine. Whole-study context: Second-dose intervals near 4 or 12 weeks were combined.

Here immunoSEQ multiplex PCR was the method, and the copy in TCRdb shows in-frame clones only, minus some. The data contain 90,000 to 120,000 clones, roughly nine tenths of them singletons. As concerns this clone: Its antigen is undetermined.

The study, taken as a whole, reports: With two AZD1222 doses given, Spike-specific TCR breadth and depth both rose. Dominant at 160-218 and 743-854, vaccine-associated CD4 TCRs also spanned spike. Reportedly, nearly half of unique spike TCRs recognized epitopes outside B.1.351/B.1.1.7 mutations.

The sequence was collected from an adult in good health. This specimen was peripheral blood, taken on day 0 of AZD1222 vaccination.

The CDR3 DNA is TGTGCCACCAGTGATCCGCAGCGGAACCAGTACTTC. As protein: CATSDPQRNQYF. The chain is built from TRBV24-1 and TRBJ2-5; a weak D match, TRBD2 (5 bases). Germline CDR1 is KGHDR and CDR2 is SFDVKD. This CDR3 region has 12 residues. V lost 3 bases to trimming and J lost 10 bases, with 11 bases between them.